The 10 T cell receptor beta chains below come from one sample, sequenced in a study of blood T cell repertoires in COVID-19. Profiled with immunoSEQ multiplex PCR; TCRdb holds only in-frame clones, not every one. The table shows about 100,000 clones, with 70% to 90% occurring only once. Material: peripheral blood. These TCRs come from a human donor with COVID-19, enrolled during active disease. The donor label of this sample is uncertain.

In the case of this clone: The sample contains more than one DNA sequence encoding this CDR3. This rearrangement joins TRBV2 to TRBJ1-6, with D unclear. Germline lookup yields CDR1 SNHLY and CDR2 FYNNEI. Trimming pared 1 base from V and 6 bases from J, leaving 7 bases between. The CDR3 covers 14 residues. CDR3 DNA: TGTGCCAGCAGTGAAGGTCGGGTTAATTCACCCCTCCACTTT. This translates into CASSEGRVNSPLHF. Combining the CDR3 with reference TRBV2 and TRBJ1-6 gives the whole variable domain EPEVTQTPSHQVTQMGQEVILRCVPISNHLYFYWYRQILGQKVEFLVSFYNNEISEKSEIFDDQFSVERPDGSNFTLKIRSTKLEDSAMYFCASSEGRVNSPLHFGNGTRLTVT.

The chain uses TRBV6-2 or TRBV6-3 and TRBJ2-2, with TRBD2 matching over 11 bases. The length of the CDR3 is 18 residues. After removal of 0 bases from V and 3 bases from J, the junction contained 6 bases not matched to a gene. The germline CDR1 and CDR2 sequences are MNHEY and SVGEGT. CDR3 sequence (DNA): TGTGCCAGCAGTTACTCTGGGACTAGCGGACCTGACACCGGGGAGCTGTTTTTT. This codes for CASSYSGTSGPDTGELFF.

The chain joins TRBV19 to TRBJ1-1; D is ambiguous. The CDR3 loop spans 13 amino acids. V was cut by 4 bases and J by 4 bases, with 10 bases left in between. Germline V CDR1 and CDR2: LNHDA, SQIVND (reference sequence). The CDR3 reads CASSNEVGTEAFF. CDR3 nucleotides: TGTGCCAGTAGTAATGAGGTCGGCACTGAAGCTTTCTTT.

CDR3 DNA: TGTGCCAGCTCACCAACAGCCAACCCTGGAAACACCATATATTTT. Translating it yields CASSPTANPGNTIYF. The V gene is TRBV18, the J gene TRBJ1-3; D not resolved. This CDR3 has 15 amino acids. Between the trimmed V and J ends, which lost 2 bases and 2 bases, there was a span of 10 bases. Germline loops: CDR1 KGHSH, CDR2 LQKENI.

The chain is built from TRBV19 and TRBJ1-2, with 12 positions matching TRBD1. Germline values: CDR1 LNHDA, CDR2 SQIVND (reference sequence). With V trimmed by 3 bases and J by 4 bases, 12 bases remained unmatched. The CDR3 has 18 residues. The CDR3 nucleotides are TGTGCCAGTAGTATCCCGTCTGGGACAGGGGGCTCAGCCTATGGCTACACCTTC. This sequence encodes CASSIPSGTGGSAYGYTF.

The CDR3 is CASSRAQDRQFF. CDR3 DNA: TGTGCCAGCAGCCGGGCACAGGACAGGCAGTTCTTC. The V and J genes are TRBV9 and TRBJ2-1; maybe TRBD1 (6 bases). The CDR3 is made up of 12 amino acids. The germline V gene has CDR1 SGDLS and CDR2 YYNGEE. V was pared by 4 bases and J by 12 bases, with 14 bases between.

V is TRBV2 and J is TRBJ1-5; 8 bases are shared with TRBD1. CDR3 length: 15 residues. From germline, CDR1 is SNHLY and CDR2 FYNNEI. Trimming at V came to 6 bases and at J to 7 bases, leaving 11 bases not matched to a gene. CDR3 protein: CASRRPGGGGQPQHF. The DNA for the CDR3 is TGTGCCAGCAGACGCCCAGGGGGCGGTGGGCAGCCCCAGCATTTT.

This clone has only one observation. The V gene is TRBV2, the J gene TRBJ1-5; perhaps TRBD1 as D (6 bases). V was clipped by 4 bases and J by 5 bases, with 12 bases between them. The CDR3 runs 14 residues. CDR1 is SNHLY, CDR2 FYNNEI, per germline. The CDR3 is CASSAQGSDQPQHF. The DNA of the CDR3 is TGTGCCAGCAGTGCACAGGGTTCGGATCAGCCCCAGCATTTT.

The rearrangement links TRBV9 to TRBJ1-1; 7 positions match TRBD1. The CDR3 covers 12 residues. Germline V CDR1 and CDR2: SGDLS, YYNGEE. Trimming removed 3 bases from V and 6 bases from J; junction bases left unmatched: 2. This CDR3 is CASSGDSSEAFF. As DNA, the CDR3 is TGTGCCAGCAGCGGGGACAGCTCTGAAGCTTTCTTT. Together with reference TRBV9 and TRBJ1-1, the CDR3 gives the full variable domain: DSGVTQTPKHLITATGQRVTLRCSPRSGDLSVYWYQQSLDQGLQFLIQYYNGEERAKGNILERFSAQQFPDLHSELNLSSLELGDSALYFCASSGDSSEAFFGQGTRLTVV.

CDR3 residues: CASSLSPRNTEAFF. The DNA of the CDR3 is TGTGCCAGCAGCTTAAGTCCTCGGAACACTGAAGCTTTCTTT. The chain uses TRBV7-3 and TRBJ1-1; D unclear. CDR3 length: 14 residues. Germline V gene sequence: CDR1 SGHTA, CDR2 FQGTGA. Between the trimmed V and J ends, which lost 1 base and 1 base, there was a span of 7 bases.